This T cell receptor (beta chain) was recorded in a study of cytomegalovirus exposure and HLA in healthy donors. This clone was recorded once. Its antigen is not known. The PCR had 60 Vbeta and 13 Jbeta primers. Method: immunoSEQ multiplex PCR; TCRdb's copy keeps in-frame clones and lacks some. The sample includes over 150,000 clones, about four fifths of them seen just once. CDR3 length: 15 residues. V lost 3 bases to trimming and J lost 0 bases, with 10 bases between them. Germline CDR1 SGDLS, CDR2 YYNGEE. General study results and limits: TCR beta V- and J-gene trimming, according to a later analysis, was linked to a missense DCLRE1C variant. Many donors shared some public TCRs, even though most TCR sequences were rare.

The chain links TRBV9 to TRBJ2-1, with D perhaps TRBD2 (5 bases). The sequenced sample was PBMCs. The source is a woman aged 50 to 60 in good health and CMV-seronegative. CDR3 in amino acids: CASSAGGSSYNEQFF. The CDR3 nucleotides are TGTGCCAGCAGCGCCGGAGGAAGCTCCTACAATGAGCAGTTCTTC. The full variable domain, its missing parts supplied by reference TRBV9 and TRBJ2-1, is DSGVTQTPKHLITATGQRVTLRCSPRSGDLSVYWYQQSLDQGLQFLIQYYNGEERAKGNILERFSAQQFPDLHSELNLSSLELGDSALYFCASSAGGSSYNEQFFGPGTRLTVL.